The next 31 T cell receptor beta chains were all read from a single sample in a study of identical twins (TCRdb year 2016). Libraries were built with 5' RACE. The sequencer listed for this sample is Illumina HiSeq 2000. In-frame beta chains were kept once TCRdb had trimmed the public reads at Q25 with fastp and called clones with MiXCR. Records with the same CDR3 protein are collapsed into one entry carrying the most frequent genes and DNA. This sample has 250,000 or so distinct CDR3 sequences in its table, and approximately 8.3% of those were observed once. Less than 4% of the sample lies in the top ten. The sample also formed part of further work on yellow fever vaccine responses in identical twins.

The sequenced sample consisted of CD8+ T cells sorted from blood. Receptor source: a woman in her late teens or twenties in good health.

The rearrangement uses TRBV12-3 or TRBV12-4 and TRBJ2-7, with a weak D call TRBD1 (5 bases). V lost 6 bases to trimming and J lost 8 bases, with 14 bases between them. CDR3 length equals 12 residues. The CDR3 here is CASSLDRSKQYF. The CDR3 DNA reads TGTGCCAGCAGCCTTGACAGATCGAAGCAGTACTTC.

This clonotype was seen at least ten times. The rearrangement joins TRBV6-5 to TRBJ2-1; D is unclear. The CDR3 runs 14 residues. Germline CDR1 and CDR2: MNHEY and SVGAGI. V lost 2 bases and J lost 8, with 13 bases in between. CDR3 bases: TGTGCCAGCAGTTACGCGCCATTCGTTGATGAGCAGTTCTTC. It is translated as CASSYAPFVDEQFF.

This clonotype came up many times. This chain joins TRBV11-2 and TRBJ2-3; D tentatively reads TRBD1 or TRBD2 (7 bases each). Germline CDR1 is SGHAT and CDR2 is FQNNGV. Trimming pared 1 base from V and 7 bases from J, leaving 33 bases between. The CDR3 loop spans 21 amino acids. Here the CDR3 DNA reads TGTGCCAGCAGCTTAGTCGGACCTCCAGGGGGAGGGCCAGATGGGTTAAATACGCAGTATTTT. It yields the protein CASSLVGPPGGGPDGLNTQYF.

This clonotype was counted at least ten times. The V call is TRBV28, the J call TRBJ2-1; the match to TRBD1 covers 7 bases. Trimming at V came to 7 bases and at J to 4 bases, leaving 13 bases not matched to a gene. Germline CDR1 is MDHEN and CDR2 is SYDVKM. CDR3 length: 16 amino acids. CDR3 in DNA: TGTGCCAGCACCCCAGAACAGGGGCGTAGATACAATGAGCAGTTCTTC. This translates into CASTPEQGRRYNEQFF.

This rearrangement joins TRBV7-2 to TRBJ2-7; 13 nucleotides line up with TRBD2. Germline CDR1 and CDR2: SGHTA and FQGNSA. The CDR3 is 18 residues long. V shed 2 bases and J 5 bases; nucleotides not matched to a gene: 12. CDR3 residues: CASSLSPTSGRAAHEQYF. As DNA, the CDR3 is TGTGCCAGCAGCTTAAGCCCTACTAGCGGGAGGGCGGCCCACGAGCAGTACTTC. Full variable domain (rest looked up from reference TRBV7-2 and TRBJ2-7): GAGVSQSPSNKVTEKGKDVELRCDPISGHTALYWYRQSLGQGLEFLIYFQGNSAPDKSGLPSDRFSAERTGGSVSTLTIQRTQQEDSAVYLCASSLSPTSGRAAHEQYFGPGTRLTVT.

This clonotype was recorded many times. CDR3 region: CSARGPGQQETQYF. CDR3 sequence (DNA): TGCAGTGCTAGAGGACCGGGACAACAAGAGACCCAGTACTTC. This sequence joins TRBV20-1 and TRBJ2-5; D may be TRBD1 (6 bases). This CDR3 spans 14 amino acids. Germline V gene data show CDR1 as DFQATT and CDR2 as SNEGSKA (reference sequence). The germline V and J ends were trimmed by 1 base and 2 bases, with 11 bases remaining between them.

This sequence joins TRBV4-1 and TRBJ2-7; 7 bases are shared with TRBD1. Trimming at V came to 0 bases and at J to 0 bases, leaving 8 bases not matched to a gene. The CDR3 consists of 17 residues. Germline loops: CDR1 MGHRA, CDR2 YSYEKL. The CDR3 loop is CASSQDSMGTASYEQYF. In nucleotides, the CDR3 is TGCGCCAGCAGCCAAGACAGTATGGGGACAGCCTCCTACGAGCAGTACTTC.

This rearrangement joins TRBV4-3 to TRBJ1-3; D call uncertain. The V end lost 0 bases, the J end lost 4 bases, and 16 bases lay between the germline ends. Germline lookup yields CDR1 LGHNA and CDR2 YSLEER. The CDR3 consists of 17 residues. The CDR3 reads CASSQDWAGMRGNTIYF. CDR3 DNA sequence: TGCGCCAGCAGCCAAGATTGGGCGGGGATGAGAGGAAACACCATATATTTT.

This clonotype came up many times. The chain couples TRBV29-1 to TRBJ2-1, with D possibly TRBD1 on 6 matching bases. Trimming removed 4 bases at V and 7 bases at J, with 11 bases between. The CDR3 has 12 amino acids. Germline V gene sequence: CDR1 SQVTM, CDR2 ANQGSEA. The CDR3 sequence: CSVAIQGNEQFF. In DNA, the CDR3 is TGCAGCGTTGCGATCCAGGGGAATGAGCAGTTCTTC.

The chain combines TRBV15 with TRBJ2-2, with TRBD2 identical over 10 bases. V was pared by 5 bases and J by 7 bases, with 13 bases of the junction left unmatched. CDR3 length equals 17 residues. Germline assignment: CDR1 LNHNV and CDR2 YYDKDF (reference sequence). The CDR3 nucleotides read TGTGCCACCAGCTTTGACCCTAGCGGGAGAATAAGCGGGGAGCTGTTTTTT. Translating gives CATSFDPSGRISGELFF.

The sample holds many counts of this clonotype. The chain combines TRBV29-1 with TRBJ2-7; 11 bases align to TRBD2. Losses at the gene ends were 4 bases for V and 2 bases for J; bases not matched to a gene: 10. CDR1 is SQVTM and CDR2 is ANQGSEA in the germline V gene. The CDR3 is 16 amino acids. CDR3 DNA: TGCAGCGTTGGCCAAGAGACTAGCGGGGCAACCTACGAGCAGTACTTC. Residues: CSVGQETSGATYEQYF.

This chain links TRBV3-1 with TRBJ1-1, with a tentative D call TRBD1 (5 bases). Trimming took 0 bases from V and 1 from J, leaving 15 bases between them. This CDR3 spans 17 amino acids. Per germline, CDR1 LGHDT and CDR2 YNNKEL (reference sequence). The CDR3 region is CASSQDPRAIENTEAFF. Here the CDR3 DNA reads TGTGCCAGCAGCCAAGATCCCAGGGCCATAGAGAACACTGAAGCTTTCTTT.

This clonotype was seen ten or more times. CDR3 bases: TGTGCCAGCAGTCCCCAGCGGGGAGAGACCCAGTACTTC. This codes for CASSPQRGETQYF. The rearrangement uses TRBV12-3 or TRBV12-4 and TRBJ2-5; 7 bases line up with TRBD2. After removal of 5 bases from V and 4 bases from J, the junction contained 4 bases not matched to a gene. This CDR3 spans 13 amino acids.

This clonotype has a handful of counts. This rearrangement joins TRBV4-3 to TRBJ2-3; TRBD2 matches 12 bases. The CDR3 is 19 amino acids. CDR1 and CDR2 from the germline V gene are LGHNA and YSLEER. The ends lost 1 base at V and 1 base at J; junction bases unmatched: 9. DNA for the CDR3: TGCGCCAGCAGCCAAGTACGACTAGCGGGAGTTACCGGCACAGATACGCAGTATTTT. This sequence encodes CASSQVRLAGVTGTDTQYF.

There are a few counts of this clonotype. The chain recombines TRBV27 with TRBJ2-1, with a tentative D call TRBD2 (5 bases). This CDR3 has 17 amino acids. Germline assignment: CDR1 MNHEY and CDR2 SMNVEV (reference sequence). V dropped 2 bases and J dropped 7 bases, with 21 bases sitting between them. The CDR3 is CASSLESGNRRTNEQFF. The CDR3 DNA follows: TGTGCCAGCAGTTTAGAGTCGGGGAATCGTAGAACGAATGAGCAGTTCTTC.

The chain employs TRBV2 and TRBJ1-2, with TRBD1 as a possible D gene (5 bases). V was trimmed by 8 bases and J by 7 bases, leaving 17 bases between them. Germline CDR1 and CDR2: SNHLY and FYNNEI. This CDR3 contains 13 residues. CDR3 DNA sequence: TGTGCCAGCCTCAACGGGGGGGTAGGTGGCTACACCTTC. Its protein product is CASLNGGVGGYTF.

The CDR3 region is CASSPGGPGKGPDTQYF. The CDR3 DNA follows: TGTGCCAGCAGCCCAGGCGGACCAGGAAAGGGGCCAGATACGCAGTATTTT. The rearrangement uses TRBV7-2 and TRBJ2-3; perhaps TRBD1 as D (5 bases). The CDR3 is 17 amino acids. V lost 5 bases to trimming and J lost 4 bases, with 22 bases between them. From germline, CDR1 is SGHTA and CDR2 FQGNSA.

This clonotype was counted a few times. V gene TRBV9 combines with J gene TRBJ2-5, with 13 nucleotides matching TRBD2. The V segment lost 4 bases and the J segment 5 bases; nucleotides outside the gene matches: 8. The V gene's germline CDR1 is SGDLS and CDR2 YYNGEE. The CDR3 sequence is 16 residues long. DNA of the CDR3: TGTGCCAGCAGCAGGACTAGCGGGGGCGCGCGGGAGACCCAGTACTTC. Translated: CASSRTSGGARETQYF.

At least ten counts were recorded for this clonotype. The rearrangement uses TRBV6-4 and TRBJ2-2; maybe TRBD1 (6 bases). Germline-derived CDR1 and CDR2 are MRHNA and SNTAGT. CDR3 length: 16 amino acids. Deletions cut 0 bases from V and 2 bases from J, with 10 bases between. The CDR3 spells CASSDSGGQNTGELFF. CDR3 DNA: TGTGCCAGCAGTGACTCAGGGGGACAAAACACCGGGGAGCTGTTTTTT.

Here the CDR3 reads CSPTSGGPEQYF. For the CDR3, the DNA is TGCTCCCCAACGAGCGGGGGACCCGAGCAGTACTTC. The genes are TRBV20-1 and TRBJ2-7; 8 nucleotides align to TRBD2. Germline loops: CDR1 DFQATT, CDR2 SNEGSKA (reference sequence). This CDR3 has 12 residues.

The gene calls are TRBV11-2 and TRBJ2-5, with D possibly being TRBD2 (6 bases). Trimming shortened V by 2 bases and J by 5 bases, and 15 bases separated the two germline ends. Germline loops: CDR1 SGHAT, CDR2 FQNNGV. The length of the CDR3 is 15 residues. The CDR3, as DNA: TGTGCCAGCAGCTTACTTGCGGAGGCGGGGGAGACCCAGTACTTC. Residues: CASSLLAEAGETQYF. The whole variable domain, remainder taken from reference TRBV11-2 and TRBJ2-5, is EAGVAQSPRYKIIEKRQSVAFWCNPISGHATLYWYQQILGQGPKLLIQFQNNGVVDDSQLPKDRFSAERLKGVDSTLKIQPAKLEDSAVYLCASSLLAEAGETQYFGPGTRLLVL.

This CDR3 is CASSGFREDNSPLHF. The CDR3, as DNA: TGTGCCAGCAGTGGGTTCAGGGAGGATAATTCACCCCTCCACTTT. This rearrangement joins TRBV2 to TRBJ1-6; weak D call: TRBD1 (5 bases). Trimming stripped 4 bases from V and 5 bases from J, with 12 bases between. The CDR3 loop spans 15 amino acids. CDR1 and CDR2 from the germline V gene are SNHLY and FYNNEI.

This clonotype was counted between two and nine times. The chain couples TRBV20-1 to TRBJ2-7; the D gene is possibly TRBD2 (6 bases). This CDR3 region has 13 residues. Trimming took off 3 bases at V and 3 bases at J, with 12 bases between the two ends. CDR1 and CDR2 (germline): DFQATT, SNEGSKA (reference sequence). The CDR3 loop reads CSARGRENYEQYF. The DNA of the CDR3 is TGCAGTGCTAGGGGGCGGGAAAACTACGAGCAGTACTTC.

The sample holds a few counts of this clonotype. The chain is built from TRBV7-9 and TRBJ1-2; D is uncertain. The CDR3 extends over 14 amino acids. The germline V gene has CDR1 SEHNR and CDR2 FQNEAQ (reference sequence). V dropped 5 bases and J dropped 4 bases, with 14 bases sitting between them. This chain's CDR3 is CASSLMTSSYGYTF. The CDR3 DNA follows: TGTGCCAGCAGCCTCATGACATCTAGCTATGGCTACACCTTC.

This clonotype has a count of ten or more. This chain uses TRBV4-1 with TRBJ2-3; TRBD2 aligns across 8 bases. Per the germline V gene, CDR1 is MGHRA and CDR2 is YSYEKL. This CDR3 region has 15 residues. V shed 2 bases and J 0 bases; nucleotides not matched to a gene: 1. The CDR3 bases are TGCGCCAGCAGCCAACCTAGCGGGAGCACAGATACGCAGTATTTT. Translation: CASSQPSGSTDTQYF.

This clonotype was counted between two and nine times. This CDR3 is CASSDGRAGTDTQYF. CDR3 in DNA: TGTGCCAGCAGCGACGGGAGGGCCGGGACAGATACGCAGTATTTT. This sequence joins TRBV9 and TRBJ2-3, with TRBD2 matching 8 bases. With 3 bases clipped from V and 3 bases from J, the junction kept 6 bases outside the gene matches. The V gene's germline CDR1 is SGDLS and CDR2 YYNGEE. The CDR3 runs to 15 residues.

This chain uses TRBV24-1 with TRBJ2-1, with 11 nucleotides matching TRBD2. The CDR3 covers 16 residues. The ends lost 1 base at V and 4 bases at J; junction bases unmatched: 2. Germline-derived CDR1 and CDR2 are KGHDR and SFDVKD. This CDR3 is CATSDLGTSGYNEQFF. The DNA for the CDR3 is TGTGCCACCAGTGATTTAGGGACTAGCGGATACAATGAGCAGTTCTTC.

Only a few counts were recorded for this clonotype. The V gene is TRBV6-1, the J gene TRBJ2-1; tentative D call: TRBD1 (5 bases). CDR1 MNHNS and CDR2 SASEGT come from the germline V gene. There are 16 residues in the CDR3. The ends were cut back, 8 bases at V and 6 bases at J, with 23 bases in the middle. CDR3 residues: CASRSPGPGWLNEQFF. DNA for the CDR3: TGTGCCAGCCGCTCCCCAGGGCCAGGGTGGCTCAATGAGCAGTTCTTC.

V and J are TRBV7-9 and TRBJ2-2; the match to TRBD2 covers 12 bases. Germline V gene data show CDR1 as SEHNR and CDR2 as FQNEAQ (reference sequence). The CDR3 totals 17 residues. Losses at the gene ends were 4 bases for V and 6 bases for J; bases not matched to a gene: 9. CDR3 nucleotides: TGTGCCAGCAGCTCCCTCCTTTCTAGCGGGGGGGCCGGGGAGCTGTTTTTT. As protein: CASSSLLSSGGAGELFF.

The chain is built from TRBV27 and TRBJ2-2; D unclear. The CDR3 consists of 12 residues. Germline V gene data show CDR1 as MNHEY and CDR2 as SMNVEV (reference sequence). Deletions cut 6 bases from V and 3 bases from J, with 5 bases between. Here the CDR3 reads CASSKHTGELFF. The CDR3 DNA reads TGTGCCAGCAGCAAACACACCGGGGAGCTGTTTTTT.

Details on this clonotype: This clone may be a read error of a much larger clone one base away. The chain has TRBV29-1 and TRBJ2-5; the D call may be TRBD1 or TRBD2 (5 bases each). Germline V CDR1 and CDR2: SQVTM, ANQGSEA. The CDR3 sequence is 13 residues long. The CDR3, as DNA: TGCAGCTTTGAAATCCCAGGGAGTAAGACCCAGTACTTC. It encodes CSFEIPGSKTQYF.